The 13 T cell receptor beta chains listed next were all sequenced from one sample in a study of T cells after yellow fever vaccination. TCRdb analysed the 5' RACE reads with MiXCR anew, one entry per CDR3 protein. The sample holds 200,000 to 300,000 distinct CDR3 sequences, about 3.9% seen once. The sample here was PBMCs, taken 15 days after the yellow fever booster vaccination. All receptors come from a man aged 18 to 30 who received the YFV17D yellow fever vaccine.

This clonotype was counted many times. This CDR3 fails to terminate in the conserved phenylalanine or tryptophan, so it likely reflects a read error. The chain carries TRBV7-9 and TRBJ2-4; D is perhaps TRBD1 or TRBD2 (6 bases each). In germline, CDR1 is SEHNR, CDR2 FQNEAQ (reference sequence). Trimming stripped 1 base from V and 6 bases from J, with 13 bases between. The CDR3 length is 15 residues. CDR3 in amino acids: CASSLDSGGGNIQYY. CDR3 nucleotide sequence: TGTGCCAGCAGCTTAGACTCTGGAGGGGGAAACATTCAGTACTAC.

This clonotype was seen at least ten times. This sequence joins TRBV29-1 and TRBJ2-1; unclear D gene. CDR1 is SQVTM, CDR2 ANQGSEA, per germline. V lost 1 base and J 0 bases, leaving 10 bases between the germline ends. The CDR3 loop spans 15 amino acids. CDR3 region: CSVEGAGLSYNEQFF. CDR3 coding DNA: TGCAGCGTTGAAGGAGCTGGGCTCTCCTACAATGAGCAGTTCTTC.

This clonotype was observed a few times. V gene TRBV7-9 combines with J gene TRBJ1-2, with D uncertain. Trimming took 0 bases from V and 3 from J, leaving 14 bases between them. Germline V gene lookup returns CDR1 SEHNR and CDR2 FQNEAQ (reference sequence). This CDR3 has 16 amino acids. The CDR3 nucleotides read TGTGCCAGCAGCTTAGCGCTAGGGATGGGATACTATGGCTACACCTTC. Protein product: CASSLALGMGYYGYTF.

This clonotype was picked up many times. The chain combines TRBV18 with TRBJ2-3; D is possibly TRBD1 (5 bases). With 3 bases removed from V and 5 bases from J, the gap between germline ends came to 9 bases. CDR1 and CDR2 from the germline V gene are KGHSH and LQKENI. The CDR3 has 13 amino acids. CDR3 loop: CASSPGQGDTQYF. In DNA form, the CDR3 reads TGTGCCAGCTCACCGGGGCAAGGAGATACGCAGTATTTT.

This clonotype was observed at least ten times. J is TRBJ1-4 and V is TRBV4-1; unclear D gene. The CDR3 consists of 13 residues. The V and J ends lost 6 bases and 0 bases respectively, with 5 bases between them. The germline V gene has CDR1 MGHRA and CDR2 YSYEKL. CDR3 DNA: TGCGCCAGCAGGGCTGCAACTAATGAAAAACTGTTTTTT. Protein: CASRAATNEKLFF.

There are many counts of this clonotype. V gene TRBV6-5 combines with J gene TRBJ1-2; 8 nucleotides align to TRBD1. The CDR3 is 13 residues long. Germline values: CDR1 MNHEY, CDR2 SVGAGI. V lost 7 bases to trimming and J lost 4 bases; unmatched junction nucleotides: 5. The CDR3 DNA follows: TGTGCCAGCACTAAGGGACAGGTCTATGGCTACACCTTC. Translating it yields CASTKGQVYGYTF.

This clonotype came up many times. This chain uses TRBV29-1 with TRBJ2-1; 10 nucleotides agree with TRBD1. This CDR3 spans 13 amino acids. In germline, CDR1 is SQVTM, CDR2 ANQGSEA. DNA of the CDR3: TGCAGGGCTGGGGACAGGGGCTACAATGAGCAGTTCTTC. Its protein is CRAGDRGYNEQFF.

This clonotype was seen repeatedly, ten times or more. The chain links TRBV5-4 to TRBJ2-5; 7 bases agree with TRBD2. The CDR3 sequence is 15 residues long. The V segment lost 4 bases and the J segment 3 bases; nucleotides outside the gene matches: 9. Germline V gives CDR1 SGHNT, CDR2 YYREEE (reference sequence). CDR3 loop: CASSTPGLSEETQYF. The CDR3 DNA sequence: TGTGCCAGCAGCACACCGGGACTATCGGAAGAGACCCAGTACTTC.

This clonotype was seen ten or more times. The chain carries TRBV7-3 and TRBJ2-3; the D call may be TRBD1 or TRBD2 (6 bases each). V lost 5 bases and J lost 5, with 11 bases in between. CDR1 and CDR2 (germline): SGHTA, FQGTGA. This CDR3 region has 13 residues. The CDR3 reads CASSGGPVDTQYF. The CDR3 coding sequence is TGTGCCAGCAGCGGGGGGCCGGTAGATACGCAGTATTTT.

Many counts were recorded for this clonotype. The chain joins TRBV7-2 to TRBJ2-7, with D unclear. The CDR3 sequence is 15 residues long. Germline CDR1 and CDR2: SGHTA and FQGNSA. V dropped 3 bases and J dropped 4 bases, with 16 bases sitting between them. CDR3 in DNA: TGTGCCAGCAGCTTCGGGCCCGGTGGTTCTTACGAGCAGTACTTC. Translation gives CASSFGPGGSYEQYF.

Note on this clonotype: Being one base from a much bigger clone, this may be a read error. V usage is TRBV6-6 and J usage is TRBJ2-5, with D perhaps matching TRBD1 (6 bases). The CDR3 extends over 15 amino acids. CDR1 is MNHNY and CDR2 is SVGAGI in the germline V gene (reference sequence). V lost 6 bases and J lost 5, with 19 bases in between. The CDR3 region is CASSPPGQTGETQYF. For the CDR3, the DNA is TGTGCCAGCAGCCCCCCGGGACAAACGGGGGAGACCCAGTACTTC.

This clonotype came up many times. The V and J genes are TRBV4-2 and TRBJ1-1, with D perhaps TRBD1 (6 bases). The germline gives CDR1 LGHNA, CDR2 YNFKEQ. The CDR3 loop spans 16 amino acids. V lost 0 bases and J 7 bases, leaving 18 bases between the germline ends. CDR3 protein: CASSQDGGRGINEAFF. CDR3 in DNA: TGTGCCAGCAGCCAAGATGGGGGGCGAGGGATTAATGAAGCTTTCTTT.

In its sample, this clonotype was seen many times. The CDR3, as DNA: TGTGCCAGCAGTTACTCGATCGGACAGGGGGAAGAGACCCAGTACTTC. Encoded protein: CASSYSIGQGEETQYF. The rearrangement links TRBV6-2 or TRBV6-3 to TRBJ2-5, with 10 positions matching TRBD1. V lost 0 bases and J lost 3; bases outside the gene matches: 4. This CDR3 is 16 amino acids long. Germline CDR1 and CDR2: MNHEY and SVGEGT.